The T cell receptor (beta chain) under discussion was sequenced for a study of T cells expressing NK-cell markers. Across the study: Source material for TCR beta repertoires consisted of sorted CD3+CD56+NKG2C+, CD3+CD56+NKG2C- and CD3+CD56-NKG2C+ T cells.

Turning to this clonotype: The antigen is undetermined.

Per the germline V gene, CDR1 is DFQATT and CDR2 is SNEGSKA (reference sequence). The CDR3 runs 13 residues. TCR beta libraries carry UMIs added by 5'RACE template switching. TCRdb reprocessed the 5' RACE reads and reports one entry per CDR3 protein, with no DNA. The sample totals roughly 350,000 distinct CDR3 sequences; its top ten clones hold over 4%. Broader study findings: A handful of donors showed these clonotypes also leading the CD3+CD56-NKG2C+ fraction. Dominant NKG2C+ clonotype frequencies of roughly 1.0-7.0% of CD8+ T cells were measured in about 6 donors.

The V gene is TRBV20-1, the J gene TRBJ2-4. Sequenced material: blood T cells: a sorted CD56 or NKG2C T cell subset, CD4+ or CD8+ T cells, or bulk PBMC T cells (not recorded which). This sequence was found in a man between 18 and 69 years old in good health. This chain's CDR3 is CSAKEIAKNIQYF.